This T cell receptor (beta chain) was recovered during a study of cytomegalovirus exposure and HLA in healthy donors. The CDR3 extends over 13 amino acids. The germline V and J ends were trimmed by 1 base and 6 bases, with 11 bases remaining between them. CDR1 and CDR2 from the germline V gene are SGHNT and YYREEE (reference sequence). This clone was seen a single time. This table comes from immunoSEQ multiplex PCR, and its TCRdb copy is limited to in-frame clones, with some not included. The table has 100,000 to 150,000 clones, 85% to 90% seen once. This clonotype was obtained from a woman aged 18 to 35 in good health and CMV-seronegative. The chain joins TRBV5-4 to TRBJ2-7; tentative D call: TRBD2 (6 bases). Sequencing was carried out using PBMCs. For the CDR3, the DNA is TGTGCCAGCAGCTTGCTCGGGAGTAGCGAGCAGTACTTC. Translation: CASSLLGSSEQYF. The complete variable domain, with remaining parts taken from reference TRBV5-4 and TRBJ2-7, reads ETGVTQSPTHLIKTRGQQVTLRCSSQSGHNTVSWYQQALGQGPQFIFQYYREEENGRGNFPPRFSGLQFPNYSSELNVNALELDDSALYLCASSLLGSSEQYFGPGTRLTVT.